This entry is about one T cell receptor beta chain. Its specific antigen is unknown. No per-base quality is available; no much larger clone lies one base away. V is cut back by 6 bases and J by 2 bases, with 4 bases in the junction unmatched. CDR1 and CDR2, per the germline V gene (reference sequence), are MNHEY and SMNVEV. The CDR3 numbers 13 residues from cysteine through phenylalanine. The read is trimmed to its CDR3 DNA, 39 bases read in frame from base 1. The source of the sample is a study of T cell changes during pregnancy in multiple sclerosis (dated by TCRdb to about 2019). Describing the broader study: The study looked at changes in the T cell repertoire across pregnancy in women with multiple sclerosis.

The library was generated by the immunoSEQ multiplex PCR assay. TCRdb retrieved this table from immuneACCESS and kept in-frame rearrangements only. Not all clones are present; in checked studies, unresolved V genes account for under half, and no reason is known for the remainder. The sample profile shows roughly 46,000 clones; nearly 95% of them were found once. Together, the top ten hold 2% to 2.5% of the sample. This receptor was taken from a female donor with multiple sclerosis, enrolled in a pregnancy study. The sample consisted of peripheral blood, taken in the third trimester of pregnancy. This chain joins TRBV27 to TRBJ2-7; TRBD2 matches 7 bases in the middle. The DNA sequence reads TGTGCCAGCAGCCCCGGGAGGCCCTACGAGCAGTACTTC. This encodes CASSPGRPYEQYF.